The 21 T cell receptor beta chains below come from one sample, sequenced in a study of blood T cell repertoires in COVID-19. TCRdb keeps only in-frame clones here, not all; method: immunoSEQ multiplex PCR. Among about 150,000 clones listed, 85% were seen once. Sequenced material: peripheral blood. The receptors were sampled from a woman between 55 and 75 years old with COVID-19, enrolled during active disease.

The rearrangement links TRBV18 to TRBJ1-2; the D gene is possibly TRBD1 (6 bases). V was shortened by 6 bases and J by 4 bases, with 21 bases between the two germline ends. The CDR3 is 16 residues long. Germline CDR1 and CDR2: KGHSH and LQKENI. The CDR3 nucleotides are TGTGCCAGCTCCCCGGGGATTGGGGGCGATAGCTATGGCTACACCTTC. Protein: CASSPGIGGDSYGYTF.

This clone appeared a single time. CDR3 amino acids: CASSGTRKETQYF. The CDR3, as DNA: TGTGCCAGCAGCGGGACTAGAAAAGAGACCCAGTACTTC. This sequence joins TRBV6-5 and TRBJ2-5; 8 bases agree with TRBD2. Trimming removed 6 bases from V and 3 bases from J; junction bases left unmatched: 3. This CDR3 has 13 amino acids. Germline CDR1 reads MNHEY; CDR2 reads SVGAGI.

This clone is a singleton in its sample. The rearrangement links TRBV11-2 to TRBJ1-2; D is unresolved. The CDR3 loop spans 15 amino acids. Germline V gives CDR1 SGHAT, CDR2 FQNNGV. The V and J ends lost 3 bases and 4 bases respectively, with 15 bases between them. CDR3 nucleotides: TGTGCCAGCAGCTTGGAAGGACTACCTATCTATGGCTACACCTTC. This translates into CASSLEGLPIYGYTF.

The chain uses TRBV12-3 or TRBV12-4 and TRBJ1-1, with D hard to call. CDR3 length equals 13 residues. Trimming stripped 5 bases from V and 0 bases from J, with 7 bases between. CDR3 region: CASSTSMNTEAFF. The CDR3 DNA reads TGTGCCAGCAGTACAAGTATGAACACTGAAGCTTTCTTT.

The chain has TRBV18 and TRBJ1-5; D is unclear. CDR3 size: 15 residues. Trimming removed 3 bases at V and 0 bases at J, with 9 bases between. CDR1 is KGHSH, CDR2 LQKENI, per germline. CDR3 in amino acids: CASSPEGYSNQPQHF. CDR3 nucleotides: TGTGCCAGCTCACCGGAGGGATATAGCAATCAGCCCCAGCATTTT.

The chain's CDR3 is CASSPDRGGYTF. The CDR3 DNA sequence: TGCGCCAGCAGCCCAGACAGGGGTGGCTACACCTTC. The rearrangement links TRBV5-1 to TRBJ1-2, with 8 bases matching TRBD1. Germline V CDR1 and CDR2: SGHRS, YFSETQ. The trim removed 4 bases at V and 7 bases at J, leaving 3 bases unmatched. The CDR3 is 12 residues long.

The genes are TRBV29-1 and TRBJ1-2; 10 nucleotides align to TRBD1. Looked up from germline, CDR1 is SQVTM and CDR2 is ANQGSEA. The CDR3 covers 13 residues. V was clipped by 5 bases and J by 6 bases; unmatched bases: 6. The CDR3 nucleotides read TGCAGCGTTCCCGACAGGGGGCGGGATGGCTACACCTTC. Its protein product is CSVPDRGRDGYTF.

This clone came up a few times. This chain links TRBV6-1 with TRBJ1-1; D is ambiguous. V lost 2 bases, J lost 0 bases, and 13 bases lay in between. Germline V gene lookup returns CDR1 MNHNS and CDR2 SASEGT. The length of the CDR3 is 16 residues. The CDR3 nucleotides read TGTGCCAGCAGTGAATTGCGAAGGGAGCTGAACACTGAAGCTTTCTTT. This gives the protein CASSELRRELNTEAFF.

V gene TRBV7-8 combines with J gene TRBJ1-5; D uncertain. V was trimmed by 1 base and J by 5 bases, leaving 6 bases between them. The CDR3 runs 13 residues. CDR1 is SGHVS and CDR2 is FQNEAQ in the germline V gene. The CDR3 region has the DNA TGTGCCAGCAGCTTAGTGCGGGATCAGCCCCAGCATTTT. It is translated as CASSLVRDQPQHF. Complete variable domain (other parts from reference TRBV7-8 and TRBJ1-5): GAGVSQSPRYKVAKRGQDVALRCDPISGHVSLFWYQQALGQGPEFLTYFQNEAQLDKSGLPSDRFFAERPEGSVSTLKIQRTQQEDSAVYLCASSLVRDQPQHFGDGTRLSIL.

The CDR3 DNA is TGTGCCAGCAGCCAAGACTTGAGGGAGCAGTTCTTC. It translates to CASSQDLREQFF. This chain joins TRBV3-1 (or the pseudogene TRBV3-2) and TRBJ2-1; D remains ambiguous. This CDR3 spans 12 amino acids. The germline CDR1 and CDR2 sequences are LGHDT and YNNKEL (reference sequence). The V gene lost 0 bases and the J gene lost 10 bases, with 7 bases spanning the gap.

The table lists this clone with a few counts. The sample carries other DNA sequences with the same CDR3. This chain uses TRBV4-2 with TRBJ2-7; the match to TRBD2 covers 9 bases. The trim removed 0 bases at V and 7 bases at J, leaving 10 bases unmatched. CDR1 and CDR2 from the germline V gene are LGHNA and YNFKEQ. The length of the CDR3 is 16 residues. Here the CDR3 reads CASSQDPASGIREQYF. CDR3 bases: TGTGCCAGCAGCCAAGATCCAGCTAGCGGGATTCGGGAGCAGTACTTC.

This clone has a single count. The rearrangement uses TRBV4-1 and TRBJ2-7; 7 positions agree with TRBD2. Germline CDR1 and CDR2: MGHRA and YSYEKL. Trimming cost V 3 bases and J 2 bases; bases outside gene matches: 10. This CDR3 contains 16 residues. The CDR3 sequence: CASSQTTSMITYEQYV. The CDR3 DNA sequence: TGCGCCAGCAGCCAGACGACTAGCATGATCACCTACGAGCAGTACGTC.

This clone was counted once. The chain recombines TRBV19 with TRBJ1-1; D unclear. The germline V and J ends were trimmed by 5 bases and 7 bases, with 23 bases remaining between them. The CDR3 is 16 residues long. Germline V CDR1 and CDR2: LNHDA, SQIVND (reference sequence). CDR3: CASSWRRRLTAVEAFF. CDR3 DNA sequence: TGTGCCAGTAGTTGGAGACGGAGGCTAACCGCGGTTGAAGCTTTCTTT.

Worth noting for this clone: Other DNA sequences in the same sample also yield this CDR3. The gene calls are TRBV29-1 and TRBJ1-1; 7 bases are shared with TRBD1. The length of the CDR3 is 13 residues. CDR1 and CDR2 from the germline V gene are SQVTM and ANQGSEA. Trimming cost V 6 bases and J 4 bases; bases outside gene matches: 8. Here the CDR3 reads CSVNEGAGTEAFF. CDR3 DNA: TGCAGCGTAAACGAGGGGGCCGGCACTGAAGCTTTCTTT.

This clone was seen once. V gene TRBV6-5 combines with J gene TRBJ2-1, with D possibly being TRBD1 (5 bases). The CDR3 has 15 residues. Germline V lookup: CDR1 MNHEY, CDR2 SVGAGI. The V end was cut by 4 bases, the J end by 7 bases, with 17 bases between. The CDR3 region is CASSSGFGGRNEQFF. The CDR3 nucleotides read TGTGCCAGCAGTTCAGGGTTTGGTGGACGTAATGAGCAGTTCTTC.

This clone turned up a few times. The chain combines TRBV10-3 with TRBJ1-5, with unresolved D. Looked up from germline, CDR1 is ENHRY and CDR2 is SYGVKD. Trimming removed 5 bases from V and 3 bases from J, with 5 bases in between. There are 12 residues in the CDR3. The CDR3 loop reads CAISPNNQPQHF. CDR3 coding DNA: TGTGCCATCAGTCCCAACAATCAGCCCCAGCATTTT.

The chain employs TRBV19 and TRBJ2-3, with TRBD2 identical over 10 bases. The CDR3 is made up of 13 amino acids. Germline assignment: CDR1 LNHDA and CDR2 SQIVND (reference sequence). V was pared by 6 bases and J by 6 bases, with 3 bases of the junction left unmatched. The CDR3 sequence: CASSRGLADTQYF. CDR3 DNA: TGTGCCAGTAGCCGGGGACTAGCGGATACGCAGTATTTT.

The chain employs TRBV11-2 and TRBJ2-7, with a tentative D call TRBD1 (6 bases). V dropped 2 bases and J dropped 6 bases, with 11 bases sitting between them. Germline CDR1 is SGHAT and CDR2 is FQNNGV. The CDR3 totals 13 residues. The CDR3 sequence is CASSLHRASEQYV. CDR3 DNA sequence: TGTGCCAGCAGCTTACACAGGGCGTCCGAGCAGTACGTC.

The genes are TRBV5-1 and TRBJ1-2, with 10 bases identical to TRBD1. Germline CDR1 reads SGHRS; CDR2 reads YFSETQ. This CDR3 has 13 residues. Trimming removed 3 bases from V and 6 bases from J; junction bases left unmatched: 2. The CDR3 DNA sequence: TGCGCCAGCAGCTCGGGACAGGGGAATGGCTACACCTTC. It codes for CASSSGQGNGYTF.

The J gene is TRBJ1-6, the V gene TRBV10-3; TRBD1 matches at 9 bases. V shed 3 bases and J 6 bases; nucleotides not matched to a gene: 3. Germline lookup yields CDR1 ENHRY and CDR2 SYGVKD. The CDR3 has 15 residues. For the CDR3, the DNA is TGTGCCATCAGTGACCAGGGACAGGGTAATTCACCCCTCCACTTT. Translated: CAISDQGQGNSPLHF.

The chain has TRBV7-2 and TRBJ2-1, with D tentatively TRBD1 (6 bases). Trimming cost V 3 bases and J 4 bases, with 7 bases left between them. Germline-derived CDR1 and CDR2 are SGHTA and FQGNSA. The CDR3 has 13 amino acids. CDR3 sequence (DNA): TGTGCCAGCAGCTTTACAGGGTACAATGAGCAGTTCTTC. This codes for CASSFTGYNEQFF. Combining the CDR3 with reference TRBV7-2 and TRBJ2-1 gives the whole variable domain GAGVSQSPSNKVTEKGKDVELRCDPISGHTALYWYRQSLGQGLEFLIYFQGNSAPDKSGLPSDRFSAERTGGSVSTLTIQRTQQEDSAVYLCASSFTGYNEQFFGPGTRLTVL.